The 23 T cell receptor beta chains reported below all come from one sample, sequenced in a study of CD8 T cells in ankylosing spondylitis. One entry per CDR3 protein, called by TCRdb with MiXCR from the 5' RACE reads. The table records approximately 400,000 distinct CDR3 sequences, approximately 17% of them present only once. These receptors have no identified antigens. General study results and limits: Among TCR beta sequences, a motif of eight highly homologous variants appeared characteristic of ankylosing spondylitis blood.

Material for sequencing was blood, either unsorted or a sorted T cell fraction (not recorded which). The source is a male donor with ankylosing spondylitis.

The chain joins TRBV20-1 to TRBJ1-4; D perhaps matches TRBD1 (6 bases). CDR3 length equals 19 residues. Trimming removed 6 bases at V and 0 bases at J, with 26 bases between. Germline V gene sequence: CDR1 DFQATT, CDR2 SNEGSKA (reference sequence). CDR3 sequence reads: CSAVVALGGSWATNEKLFF. The CDR3 DNA sequence: TGCAGTGCCGTAGTCGCTCTAGGGGGGTCCTGGGCAACTAATGAAAAACTGTTTTTT.

This chain connects TRBV11-3 to TRBJ2-3; weak D call: TRBD2 (7 bases). V shed 5 bases and J shed 0 bases, with 15 bases lying between them. CDR1 SGHNT and CDR2 YENEEA come from the germline V gene. The CDR3 has 16 amino acids. The CDR3 reads CASSQGGSGSTDTQYF. The CDR3 DNA is TGTGCCAGCAGCCAAGGGGGTAGCGGGAGCACAGATACGCAGTATTTT.

This clonotype was picked up a small number of times. CDR3 coding DNA: TGCAGTGCTAGAAACCCGGGACCCCCCTACGAGCAGTACTTC. This gives the protein CSARNPGPPYEQYF. This chain uses TRBV20-1 with TRBJ2-7, with D perhaps matching TRBD1 or TRBD2 (5 bases each). The CDR3 has 14 residues. CDR1 is DFQATT, CDR2 SNEGSKA, per germline (reference sequence). The V gene lost 2 bases and the J gene lost 2 bases, with 13 bases spanning the gap.

This chain links TRBV24-1 with TRBJ2-3; 8 bases fit TRBD2. V was pared by 3 bases and J by 0 bases, with 4 bases of the junction left unmatched. Germline V gene data show CDR1 as KGHDR and CDR2 as SFDVKD. The CDR3 spans 16 residues. The CDR3 loop is CATSDQASGSTDTQYF. The CDR3 DNA sequence: TGTGCCACCAGTGATCAGGCTAGCGGGAGCACAGATACGCAGTATTTT.

The table lists this clonotype with a few counts. The chain is built from TRBV30 and TRBJ2-2; D is uncertain. From germline, CDR1 is GTSNPN and CDR2 SVGIG (reference sequence). Between the trimmed V and J ends, which lost 2 bases and 6 bases, there was a span of 7 bases. The CDR3 runs to 12 residues. CDR3 DNA: TGTGCCTGGAGTCCTCGGCCCGGGGAGCTGTTTTTT. Translation gives CAWSPRPGELFF.

This sequence joins TRBV20-1 and TRBJ2-2; perhaps TRBD1 as D (6 bases). Germline V gives CDR1 DFQATT, CDR2 SNEGSKA (reference sequence). V lost 6 bases and J 2 bases, leaving 16 bases between the germline ends. The CDR3 runs to 15 residues. CDR3 DNA sequence: TGCAGTGCCTTGGGGGCGACAGTAAACACCGGGGAGCTGTTTTTT. Amino acid sequence: CSALGATVNTGELFF.

This clonotype was observed at least ten times. CDR3 sequence reads: CASRDPGGYGYTF. The CDR3 DNA is TGTGCCAGCAGAGACCCAGGTGGTTATGGCTACACCTTC. This chain connects TRBV6-6 to TRBJ1-2; D uncertain. Germline V CDR1 and CDR2: MNHNY, SVGAGI (reference sequence). CDR3 size: 13 residues. Trimming cost V 6 bases and J 5 bases, with 13 bases left between them.

The chain joins TRBV2 to TRBJ2-7; D may be TRBD2 (5 bases). Trimming took 6 bases from V and 1 from J, leaving 7 bases between them. The CDR3 spans 12 residues. CDR1 and CDR2 (germline): SNHLY, FYNNEI. The CDR3 spells CASREESYEQYF. DNA of the CDR3: TGTGCCAGCAGGGAGGAGTCCTACGAGCAGTACTTC.

The CDR3 sequence is CASSQGWADEAYF. In DNA, the CDR3 is TGTGCCAGCAGCCAAGGGTGGGCTGATGAGGCGTACTTC. J is TRBJ2-7 and V is TRBV3-1; the D is unclear. Germline V lookup: CDR1 LGHDT, CDR2 YNNKEL (reference sequence). Trimming took 1 base from V and 12 from J, leaving 16 bases between them. The CDR3 sequence is 13 residues long.

This clonotype was seen only a few times. The rearrangement joins TRBV2 to TRBJ2-5; the D gene could be TRBD1 or TRBD2 (5 bases each). The CDR3 sequence is 15 residues long. Germline CDR1 reads SNHLY; CDR2 reads FYNNEI. V was shortened by 3 bases and J by 4 bases, with 15 bases between the two germline ends. Written as DNA, the CDR3 is TGTGCCAGCAGTGATGTAGGGGTCCTAGCAGAGACCCAGTACTTC. Amino acid sequence: CASSDVGVLAETQYF. The full variable domain, with the rest looked up from reference TRBV2 and TRBJ2-5, is EPEVTQTPSHQVTQMGQEVILRCVPISNHLYFYWYRQILGQKVEFLVSFYNNEISEKSEIFDDQFSVERPDGSNFTLKIRSTKLEDSAMYFCASSDVGVLAETQYFGPGTRLLVL.

This clonotype was detected many times. The chain uses TRBV3-1 and TRBJ2-5, with D possibly matching TRBD1 (5 bases). The CDR3 extends over 14 amino acids. Trimming cost V 5 bases and J 6 bases, with 16 bases left between them. Germline CDR1 and CDR2: LGHDT and YNNKEL (reference sequence). The CDR3 loop is CASSARTRRKTQYF. CDR3 in DNA: TGTGCCAGCAGCGCCCGGACACGAAGGAAGACCCAGTACTTC.

Ten or more counts support this clonotype. The V and J genes are TRBV27 and TRBJ2-1; no clear D. Trimming shortened V by 0 bases and J by 9 bases, and 12 bases separated the two germline ends. CDR1 is MNHEY and CDR2 is SMNVEV in the germline V gene (reference sequence). The CDR3 length is 14 residues. CDR3 DNA: TGTGCCAGCAGTTTATCACCCCAACCCGGTGAGCAGTTCTTC. Translation gives CASSLSPQPGEQFF.

The chain recombines TRBV6-6 with TRBJ1-2; D is ambiguous. This CDR3 has 13 residues. V lost 7 bases, J lost 4 bases, and 13 bases lay in between. CDR1 is MNHNY and CDR2 is SVGAGI in the germline V gene (reference sequence). The CDR3 sequence: CASTPIRSYGYTF. DNA of the CDR3: TGTGCCAGCACCCCGATCAGATCCTATGGCTACACCTTC.

There are a few counts of this clonotype. The J gene is TRBJ1-1, the V gene TRBV11-2; TRBD1 might be the D (5 bases). V was clipped by 5 bases and J by 5 bases, with 15 bases between them. Germline assignment: CDR1 SGHAT and CDR2 FQNNGV. The CDR3 contains 14 residues. DNA of the CDR3: TGTGCCAGCAGCGGAACCGGGGGGGGTACTGAAGCTTTCTTT. Translating gives CASSGTGGGTEAFF.

The chain recombines TRBV28 with TRBJ1-5, with 9 bases aligning to TRBD1. J lost 3 bases, V lost 6 bases, and 15 bases had no gene match. The CDR3 runs to 18 residues. CDR1 is MDHEN and CDR2 is SYDVKM in the germline V gene. CDR3 nucleotide sequence: TGTGCCAGCAGCATGGGACAGGGATTAGGGGACATCAATCAGCCCCAGCATTTT. Translated: CASSMGQGLGDINQPQHF.

This chain uses TRBV20-1 with TRBJ2-2; D unresolved. The CDR3 consists of 13 residues. Germline V CDR1 and CDR2: DFQATT, SNEGSKA (reference sequence). CDR3 nucleotide sequence: TGCGCTATCCACGACCCCAACACCGGGGAGCTGTTTTTT. Amino acids: CAIHDPNTGELFF.

CDR3 in DNA: TGTGCCAGCAGCTCCCGGGACAGGGGGTCCTACAATGAGCAGTTCTTC. As protein: CASSSRDRGSYNEQFF. The chain couples TRBV11-1 to TRBJ2-1; TRBD1 aligns across 11 bases. Germline CDR1 SGHAT, CDR2 FQDESV (reference sequence). The CDR3 totals 16 residues. J lost 1 base, V lost 4 bases, and 3 bases had no gene match. The complete variable domain, with remaining parts taken from reference TRBV11-1 and TRBJ2-1, reads EAEVAQSPRYKITEKSQAVAFWCDPISGHATLYWYRQILGQGPELLVQFQDESVVDDSQLPKDRFSAERLKGVDSTLKIQPAELGDSAMYLCASSSRDRGSYNEQFFGPGTRLTVL.

V and J are TRBV25-1 and TRBJ2-1; 9 nucleotides line up with TRBD2. J gave up 4 bases and V 4 bases, and 2 bases lay outside the gene matches. From germline, CDR1 is MGHDK and CDR2 SYGVNS. The CDR3 covers 14 residues. Written as DNA, the CDR3 is TGTGCCAGCAGTGTCCTAGCGGGATACAATGAGCAGTTCTTC. It codes for CASSVLAGYNEQFF. The entire variable domain, with the rest obtained from reference TRBV25-1 and TRBJ2-1, is as follows: EADIYQTPRYLVIGTGKKITLECSQTMGHDKMYWYQQDPGMELHLIHYSYGVNSTEKGDLSSESTVSRIRTEHFPLTLESARPSHTSQYLCASSVLAGYNEQFFGPGTRLTVL.

The gene calls are TRBV10-3 and TRBJ2-3, with D possibly called TRBD1 or TRBD2 (5 bases each). Trimming removed 4 bases from V and 10 bases from J, with 24 bases in between. Germline loops: CDR1 ENHRY, CDR2 SYGVKD. This CDR3 is built from 16 residues. This CDR3 reads CAISGYEGSVEWAQYF. The CDR3 bases are TGTGCCATCAGTGGCTATGAGGGGTCGGTGGAGTGGGCGCAGTATTTT.

This sequence joins TRBV18 and TRBJ1-1; D gene uncertain. Trimming took 1 base from V and 4 from J, leaving 7 bases between them. The V gene's germline CDR1 is KGHSH and CDR2 LQKENI. The CDR3 extends over 13 amino acids. The CDR3 DNA reads TGTGCCAGCTCACCACAGGGCGCCACTGAAGCTTTCTTT. Amino acid sequence: CASSPQGATEAFF.

CDR3 in amino acids: CASSPYRDWDTEAFF. CDR3 sequence (DNA): TGTGCCAGCAGCCCTTACAGGGATTGGGACACTGAAGCTTTCTTT. This chain uses TRBV14 with TRBJ1-1; D may be TRBD1 (6 bases). This CDR3 has 15 amino acids. Deletions cut 4 bases from V and 3 bases from J, with 15 bases between. The germline gives CDR1 SGHDN, CDR2 FVKESK.

This clonotype was seen a few times. The V call is TRBV3-1, the J call TRBJ2-7, with D unclear. Germline assignment: CDR1 LGHDT and CDR2 YNNKEL (reference sequence). V lost 3 bases and J 4 bases, leaving 10 bases between the germline ends. There are 13 residues in the CDR3. Here the CDR3 reads CASSQAFNYEQYF. Written as DNA, the CDR3 is TGTGCCAGCAGCCAGGCCTTTAATTACGAGCAGTACTTC.

The chain carries TRBV25-1 and TRBJ1-2; D is perhaps TRBD1 (6 bases). Germline V lookup: CDR1 MGHDK, CDR2 SYGVNS. The CDR3 has 12 amino acids. V was clipped by 6 bases and J by 6 bases, with 11 bases between them. The CDR3 protein is CASRAGGDGYTF. CDR3 DNA: TGTGCCAGCAGGGCGGGGGGCGATGGCTACACCTTC.